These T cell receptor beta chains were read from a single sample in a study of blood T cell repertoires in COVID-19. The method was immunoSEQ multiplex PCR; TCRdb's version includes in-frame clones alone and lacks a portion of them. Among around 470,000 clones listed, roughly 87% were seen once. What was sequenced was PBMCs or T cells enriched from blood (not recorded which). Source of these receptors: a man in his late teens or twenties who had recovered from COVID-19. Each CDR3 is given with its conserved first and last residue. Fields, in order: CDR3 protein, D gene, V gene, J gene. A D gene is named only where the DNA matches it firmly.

CASSPHPGYTDSYEQYF,.,TRBV5-4,TRBJ2-7
CASSQGTGWRYEQYF,.,TRBV4-1,TRBJ2-7
CASSQTLRQGLQETQYF,TRBD1,TRBV11-2,TRBJ2-5
CASSSEPSNYGYTF,.,TRBV5-1,TRBJ1-2
CASSSYRGQRQHNEQFF,TRBD1,TRBV28,TRBJ2-1
CASSRREGNQPQHF,.,TRBV28,TRBJ1-5
CASSLGQGVHGYTF,TRBD1,TRBV28,TRBJ1-2
CASSLVDRDYEQYF,TRBD1,TRBV7-8,TRBJ2-7
CASTPLNGEGEQFF,TRBD2,TRBV2,TRBJ2-1
CASSLGAGGTYNEQFF,.,TRBV7-3,TRBJ2-1
CASSPKTGGETQYF,TRBD1,TRBV18,TRBJ2-5
CASSLSQPNTEAFF,.,TRBV28,TRBJ1-1
CASSPGLALEQYF,TRBD2,TRBV27,TRBJ2-7
CASSHGQGNNYGYTF,TRBD1,TRBV5-1,TRBJ1-2
CASSPSTGTGGYTF,.,TRBV27,TRBJ1-2
CASSDDIAEAFF,.,TRBV2,TRBJ1-1
CASSAGGRELFF,.,TRBV21-1,TRBJ2-2
CASSIHRGGEAFF,TRBD1,TRBV27,TRBJ1-1
CASSQETGGDTQYF,TRBD2,TRBV4-1,TRBJ2-3
CASSFGVGEVAGKLFF,.,TRBV6-5,TRBJ1-4
CASHRGNEQFF,.,TRBV6-5,TRBJ2-1
CASSFQTGGTGEQYF,TRBD1,TRBV27,TRBJ2-7
CASSESMSKFF,.,TRBV2,TRBJ2-1
CSVLGNGDEKLFF,.,TRBV29-1,TRBJ1-4
CASRDDGQGRSGELFF,TRBD1,TRBV19,TRBJ2-2
CASSPTSGGNTGELFF,TRBD2,TRBV7-9,TRBJ2-2
CASSRNNPNQNPLHF,.,TRBV6-5,TRBJ1-6
CASSWRTGGIVDGYTF,TRBD1,TRBV5-1,TRBJ1-2
CASSSSGTGGFDGYTF,TRBD1,TRBV7-9,TRBJ1-2
CASSLIGGAGYNEQFF,.,TRBV7-3,TRBJ2-1
CASSKGALDEKLFF,.,TRBV11-2,TRBJ1-4
CASSPTGQSSGANVLTF,TRBD1,TRBV7-6,TRBJ2-6
CASSAGQGVLNEQFF,TRBD1,TRBV9,TRBJ2-1
CASSFSTGLYGYTF,.,TRBV5-6,TRBJ1-2
CASSDQGGSNSPLHF,.,TRBV11-2,TRBJ1-6
CASSLGQGNGYTF,.,TRBV27,TRBJ1-2
CASSDRPGTTSSNQPQHF,.,TRBV2,TRBJ1-5
CASSPGGAIGNTIYF,.,TRBV9,TRBJ1-3
CASSPVGGSRFNEQFF,TRBD2,TRBV18,TRBJ2-1
CASRRDRNYGYTF,TRBD1,TRBV12-3/TRBV12-4,TRBJ1-2
CASSQRDTYYEQYF,.,TRBV7-9,TRBJ2-7
CASSFSTSTSASSYNEQFF,TRBD2,TRBV14,TRBJ2-1
CASNPSGASANYGYTF,.,TRBV9,TRBJ1-2
CASSIGQGTSYGYTF,TRBD1,TRBV19,TRBJ1-2
CASRNTDGSEAFF,.,TRBV12-3/TRBV12-4,TRBJ1-1
CASSLSLGTGRTEAFF,TRBD1,TRBV28,TRBJ1-1
CASSPGTSVTDTQYF,TRBD2,TRBV27,TRBJ2-3
CASSYGAAPYEQYF,.,TRBV6-2/TRBV6-3,TRBJ2-7
CASLSGVNTGELFF,TRBD2,TRBV5-1,TRBJ2-2
CASSGLDQPQHF,.,TRBV28,TRBJ1-5
CASSSREGVQYF,.,TRBV7-8,TRBJ2-4
CASSPGRGYGYTF,.,TRBV19,TRBJ1-2
CAWSVYPRGSGNTIYF,.,TRBV30,TRBJ1-3
CASSSGTSGNTGELFF,.,TRBV21-1,TRBJ2-2
CAINSGEGYEQYF,.,TRBV10-3,TRBJ2-7
CASSKDRVNGYTF,TRBD1,TRBV5-1,TRBJ1-2
CASSGGHNYNEQFF,.,TRBV28,TRBJ2-1
CASSPPSGRAPKAGELFF,TRBD2,TRBV9,TRBJ2-2
CASSLAPSGAGELFF,TRBD2,TRBV7-2,TRBJ2-2